This T cell receptor beta chain was captured by sequencing in a study of T cells in Graves' hyperthyroidism and ophthalmopathy. Looked up from germline, CDR1 is LGHNT and CDR2 is FRNRAP. Deletions cut 0 bases from V and 7 bases from J, with 15 bases between. The CDR3 extends over 15 amino acids. Not enrolled were patients with uncontrolled infection, other autoimmune disease, pregnancy or lactation. Clinicians diagnosed patients from clinical symptoms, serum thyroxine and TRAb, thyroid ultrasound and orbital computed tomography. Using more than 7.5 ml of fresh peripheral blood, PBMCs were prepared. Amplification of TCR beta CDR3 regions used RNA as the template. The TCR CDR3 was amplified in a first-round RT-PCR using the HTBI primer set. Via MiXCR, TCRdb re-called the multiplex PCR reads, giving one row per CDR3 protein. The table includes 560,000 or so distinct CDR3 sequences, nearly 20% detected once.

The rearrangement joins TRBV12-5 to TRBJ1-2, with a possible D match to TRBD1 (6 bases). This sequence was found in a man aged 35 to 55 with Graves' ophthalmopathy. Source material: blood. CDR3 DNA: TGTGCTAGTGGTTTGGTTTCGGGGGGCGGTCGTGGCTACACCTTC. Translated: CASGLVSGGGRGYTF.